This TCR beta chain was observed in a study of blood T cells in healthy people across ages. A sample-barcoded 5' primer and a J-beta primer mix were used in a second PCR of roughly 7 to 11 cycles. MiXCR was run by TCRdb on the 5' RACE reads, yielding one entry per CDR3 protein. Among roughly 800,000 distinct CDR3 sequences listed, about 25% were seen once. A further study also used this sample, focusing on T cells of mothers and their children.

Sequencing was carried out using blood. The receptor was isolated from a boy between 10 and 17 years old in good health.

The CDR3 DNA is TGCGCCAGCAGCCCGGGACTTCGTCTGGATGAAAAACTGTTTTTT. It translates to CASSPGLRLDEKLFF. V usage is TRBV4-3 and J usage is TRBJ1-4; maybe TRBD1 (5 bases). The CDR3 runs to 15 residues. Trimming took off 4 bases at V and 6 bases at J, with 15 bases between the two ends. CDR1 is LGHNA, CDR2 YSLEER, per germline.